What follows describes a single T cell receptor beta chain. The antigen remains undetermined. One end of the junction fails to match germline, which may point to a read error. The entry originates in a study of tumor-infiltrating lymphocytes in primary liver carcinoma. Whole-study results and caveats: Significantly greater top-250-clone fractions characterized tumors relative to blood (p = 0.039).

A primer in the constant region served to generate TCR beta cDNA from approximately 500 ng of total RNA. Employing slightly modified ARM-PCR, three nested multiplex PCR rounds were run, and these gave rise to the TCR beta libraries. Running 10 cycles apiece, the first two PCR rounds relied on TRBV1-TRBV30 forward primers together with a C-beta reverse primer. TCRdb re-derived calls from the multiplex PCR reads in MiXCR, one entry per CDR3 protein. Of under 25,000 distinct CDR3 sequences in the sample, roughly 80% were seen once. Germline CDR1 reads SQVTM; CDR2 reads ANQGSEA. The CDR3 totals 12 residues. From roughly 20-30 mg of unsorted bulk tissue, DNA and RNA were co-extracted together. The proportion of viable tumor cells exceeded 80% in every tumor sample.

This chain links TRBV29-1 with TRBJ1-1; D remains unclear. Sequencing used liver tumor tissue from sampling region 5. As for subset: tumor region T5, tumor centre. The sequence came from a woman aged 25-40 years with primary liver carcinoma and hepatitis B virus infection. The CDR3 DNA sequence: TGCGGCGTCGAGACGGGGAACACTGAAACTTTCTTT. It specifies CGVETGNTETFF.